This TCR beta chain was observed in a study of blood T cell repertoires in COVID-19. In the study overall: COVID-19 samples collected from the United States, Italy and Spain covered acute and convalescent phases.

The ends were cut back, 1 base at V and 3 bases at J, with 7 bases in the middle. CDR3 length: 13 residues. Germline V gives CDR1 SGHNT, CDR2 YYREEE (reference sequence). Living in about two dozen US areas, the participants were between roughly 18 and 90 years of age. Participants' own reports of clinical history determined their cohort assignment. A PCR-confirmed or clinician-diagnosed COVID-19 case had contacted exposed participants within 2 weeks of entry. The table came from immunoSEQ multiplex PCR; TCRdb's copy has only in-frame clones and leaves some out. Of about 350,000 clones detected, around nine tenths appear once; the ten largest clones hold over 1%.

The chain carries TRBV5-4 and TRBJ2-5; D gene ambiguous. The TCR sequence derives from a woman aged 30 to 39 who had been exposed to COVID-19. The sample was PBMCs or T cells enriched from blood (not recorded which). DNA of the CDR3: TGTGCCAGCAGCTTGACTCGGGAAGAGACCCAGTACTTC. Amino acid sequence: CASSLTREETQYF.